The clone carrying this T cell receptor (beta chain) appeared a few times. Germline CDR1 reads SGHRS; CDR2 reads YFSETQ. Trimming left V 1 base short and J 3 bases short, with 14 bases between. The CDR3 totals 15 residues. The entry originates in a study of identical twins. Each CDR3 protein is one row after TCRdb ran MiXCR on the 5' RACE reads. The sample has fewer than 650,000 distinct CDR3 sequences; more than 9% are singletons. This same sample was also part of a study on yellow fever vaccine responses in identical twins.

Source material: PBMCs. This clonotype originated in a woman aged 18-29 years in good health. This sequence joins TRBV5-1 and TRBJ2-7, with TRBD2 as a possible D gene (7 bases). CDR3 amino acids: CASSLWTGGIYEQYF. CDR3 DNA: TGCGCCAGCAGCTTGTGGACGGGGGGCATCTACGAGCAGTACTTC. The full variable domain, with the rest looked up from reference TRBV5-1 and TRBJ2-7, is KAGVTQTPRYLIKTRGQQVTLSCSPISGHRSVSWYQQTPGQGLQFLFEYFSETQRNKGNFPGRFSGRQFSNSRSEMNVSTLELGDSALYLCASSLWTGGIYEQYFGPGTRLTVT.